Presented here are 29 T cell receptor beta chains from one specimen sequenced in a study of OX40 agonist ivuxolimab in advanced cancers. Data came from immunoSEQ multiplex PCR; TCRdb stores just in-frame clones and leaves some out. The table shows 7,500 to 10,000 clones, with less than 90% occurring only once. Here the sequenced sample was CD4+ or CD8+ T cells sorted from blood, taken in a trial of the OX40 agonist ivuxolimab. The source of these receptors is an adult with an advanced solid tumor such as melanoma, head and neck, liver or kidney cancer.

This clone appeared a few times. The J gene is TRBJ1-1, the V gene TRBV28, with D possibly TRBD1 on 6 matching bases. The CDR3 has 13 residues. Germline V gives CDR1 MDHEN, CDR2 SYDVKM. Trimming left V 6 bases short and J 1 base short, with 9 bases between. CDR3: CASRLTGNTEAFF. DNA of the CDR3: TGTGCCAGCAGACTGACAGGGAACACTGAAGCTTTCTTT.

V and J are TRBV7-9 and TRBJ2-2, with TRBD1 as a possible D gene (5 bases). Trimming removed 8 bases from V and 4 bases from J, with 8 bases in between. This CDR3 spans 12 amino acids. Per germline, CDR1 SEHNR and CDR2 FQNEAQ (reference sequence). The CDR3 here is CASGAPTGELFF. The CDR3 DNA reads TGTGCCAGCGGGGCACCCACCGGGGAGCTGTTTTTT.

CDR3 region: CASSPGGEGGGTQYF. CDR3 DNA sequence: TGTGCCAGCAGTCCAGGGGGGGAAGGGGGCGGGACCCAGTACTTC. This chain uses TRBV27 with TRBJ2-5; D is perhaps TRBD1 or TRBD2 (7 bases each). CDR1 and CDR2 from the germline V gene are MNHEY and SMNVEV (reference sequence). The CDR3 totals 15 residues. V was clipped by 5 bases and J by 7 bases, with 20 bases between them.

The chain links TRBV10-3 to TRBJ2-1; maybe TRBD1 (5 bases). The length of the CDR3 is 13 residues. Between the trimmed V and J ends, which lost 8 bases and 4 bases, there was a span of 12 bases. Germline values: CDR1 ENHRY, CDR2 SYGVKD. CDR3 nucleotides: TGTGCCATCGGGGTAGGGGATTACAATGAGCAGTTCTTC. Protein sequence: CAIGVGDYNEQFF.

The genes are TRBV14 and TRBJ1-4; maybe TRBD1 (5 bases). Germline CDR1 and CDR2: SGHDN and FVKESK. The V and J ends lost 1 base and 8 bases respectively, with 20 bases between them. This CDR3 is 17 amino acids long. The CDR3 DNA is TGTGCCAGCAGCCAAGCGGGATGGGGGACCCTGGAGGAAAAACTGTTTTTT. Protein product: CASSQAGWGTLEEKLFF.

The chain employs TRBV29-1 and TRBJ1-1; a possible D gene is TRBD1 (5 bases). V lost 7 bases, J lost 4 bases, and 13 bases lay in between. CDR3 length equals 12 residues. CDR1 is SQVTM, CDR2 ANQGSEA, per germline. The CDR3 DNA sequence: TGCAGCGCTCCGGCCGGGGGCACTGAAGCTTTCTTT. Translation gives CSAPAGGTEAFF.

This clone has a handful of counts. This sequence joins TRBV7-2 and TRBJ2-3; D remains ambiguous. Trimming removed 4 bases from V and 4 bases from J, with 6 bases in between. Germline loops: CDR1 SGHTA, CDR2 FQGNSA. The length of the CDR3 is 12 residues. CDR3 region: CASSSQPDTQYF. The CDR3 DNA reads TGTGCCAGCAGCTCACAGCCAGATACGCAGTATTTT.

CDR3 nucleotide sequence: TGCGCCAGCAGGTGGTACAGGGGCTACGAGCAGTACTTC. This gives the protein CASRWYRGYEQYF. The chain joins TRBV5-1 to TRBJ2-7; TRBD1 aligns across 7 bases. V trimming: 5 bases; J trimming: 3 bases; junction bases outside the gene matches: 5. The germline gives CDR1 SGHRS, CDR2 YFSETQ. The CDR3 totals 13 residues.

The gene calls are TRBV19 and TRBJ1-5; D not certain. V lost 10 bases and J 0 bases, leaving 13 bases between the germline ends. The CDR3 has 14 amino acids. Germline values: CDR1 LNHDA, CDR2 SQIVND (reference sequence). In nucleotides, the CDR3 is TGTGCCACCGCGTTTGGGTATAGCAATCAGCCCCAGCATTTT. Residues: CATAFGYSNQPQHF. Full variable domain (outside the CDR3, taken from reference TRBV19 and TRBJ1-5): DGGITQSPKYLFRKEGQNVTLSCEQNLNHDAMYWYRQDPGQGLRLIYYSQIVNDFQKGDIAEGYSVSREKKESFPLTVTSAQKNPTAFYLCATAFGYSNQPQHFGDGTRLSIL.

J is TRBJ2-3 and V is TRBV7-3; the match to TRBD2 covers 8 bases. J lost 7 bases, V lost 3 bases, and 9 bases had no gene match. This CDR3 is built from 15 residues. Germline-derived CDR1 and CDR2 are SGHTA and FQGTGA. DNA for the CDR3: TGTGCCAGCAGCTTGTTGAGCGGGAGTGGAAATACGCAGTATTTT. Translating gives CASSLLSGSGNTQYF.

This chain uses TRBV6-5 with TRBJ2-1, with a weak D call TRBD2 (5 bases). This CDR3 spans 12 amino acids. Germline lookup yields CDR1 MNHEY and CDR2 SVGAGI. Deletions cut 7 bases from V and 8 bases from J, with 12 bases between. Here the CDR3 reads CASTGGLDEQFF. The DNA of the CDR3 is TGTGCCAGCACCGGCGGGTTGGATGAGCAGTTCTTC.

This chain joins TRBV30 and TRBJ1-1; D is unclear. Germline values: CDR1 GTSNPN, CDR2 SVGIG (reference sequence). This CDR3 region has 12 residues. The V and J ends lost 0 bases and 0 bases respectively, with 2 bases between them. The DNA for the CDR3 is TGTGCCTGGAGTGTTGTGAACACTGAAGCTTTCTTT. Protein sequence: CAWSVVNTEAFF.

The gene calls are TRBV4-1 and TRBJ2-7; D is perhaps TRBD1 (6 bases). In germline, CDR1 is MGHRA, CDR2 YSYEKL. This CDR3 contains 14 residues. V lost 0 bases to trimming and J lost 3 bases, with 9 bases between them. The CDR3 reads CASSQEQGSYEQYF. The CDR3 region has the DNA TGCGCCAGCAGCCAAGAACAGGGTAGCTACGAGCAGTACTTC.

This rearrangement joins TRBV5-4 to TRBJ2-7; D perhaps matches TRBD2 (6 bases). The CDR3 length is 13 residues. Between the trimmed V and J ends, which lost 7 bases and 1 base, there was a span of 12 bases. Germline loops: CDR1 SGHNT, CDR2 YYREEE (reference sequence). For the CDR3, the DNA is TGTGCCAGCGGCCCGGGGGTGTCCTACGAGCAGTACTTC. Translation: CASGPGVSYEQYF.

Comment on this clone: A read error may produce the germline difference seen at one junction end. V gene TRBV19 combines with J gene TRBJ2-4; TRBD2 agrees at 7 bases. Germline CDR1 LNHDA, CDR2 SQIVND (reference sequence). The CDR3 has 13 amino acids. CDR3 amino acids: CASSISLGGVQYF. The CDR3 coding sequence is TGTGCCAGTAGTATAAGTTTGGGGGGGGTTCAGTACTTT.

The count of this clone is one. At one boundary the junction diverges from the germline segment, which might be a read error. The chain links TRBV19 to TRBJ2-7; D is undetermined. The CDR3 is made up of 13 amino acids. Germline CDR1 reads LNHDA; CDR2 reads SQIVND (reference sequence). The CDR3 DNA sequence: TGTGCCAGTATGGACCATCAGGCCCCTCTCTTCTTCTTC. This gives the protein CASMDHQAPLFFF.

This clone has a single count. The V gene is TRBV5-1, the J gene TRBJ1-1; D possibly corresponds to TRBD1 (6 bases). Germline CDR1 is SGHRS and CDR2 is YFSETQ. V lost 4 bases and J lost 8, with 12 bases in between. The CDR3 is made up of 12 amino acids. Here the CDR3 DNA reads TGCGCCAGCAGCCATGCCGGGACAGAAGCTTTCTTT. Protein: CASSHAGTEAFF.

The gene calls are TRBV5-1 and TRBJ1-4, with 8 bases identical to TRBD1. This CDR3 is built from 15 residues. Trimming removed 1 base from V and 7 bases from J; junction bases left unmatched: 6. Germline lookup yields CDR1 SGHRS and CDR2 YFSETQ. CDR3 protein: CASSLQQGVGEKLFF. In nucleotides, the CDR3 is TGCGCCAGCAGCTTGCAACAGGGGGTTGGTGAAAAACTGTTTTTT.

This sequence joins TRBV27 and TRBJ1-3; 8 nucleotides agree with TRBD1. The CDR3 spans 17 residues. Per germline, CDR1 MNHEY and CDR2 SMNVEV (reference sequence). With V trimmed by 4 bases and J by 4 bases, 12 bases remained unmatched. The CDR3 DNA reads TGTGCCAGCAGTTCACGCGCGGACAGGGTCGCAGGAAACACCATATATTTT. It encodes CASSSRADRVAGNTIYF.

The chain has TRBV2 and TRBJ1-4; maybe TRBD1 (5 bases). With 6 bases removed from V and 8 bases from J, the gap between germline ends came to 19 bases. This CDR3 is built from 15 residues. CDR1 is SNHLY and CDR2 is FYNNEI in the germline V gene. The CDR3 nucleotides are TGTGCCAGCAGAGCCCGGGGCTTCCGGAACGAAAAACTGTTTTTT. Its translation: CASRARGFRNEKLFF.

V is TRBV6-5 and J is TRBJ2-3; D unclear. Germline CDR1 is MNHEY and CDR2 is SVGAGI. This CDR3 is built from 14 residues. V lost 4 bases and J 2 bases, leaving 10 bases between the germline ends. CDR3 nucleotide sequence: TGTGCCAGCAGTTTCGGGTCTTACACAGATACGCAGTATTTT. It yields the protein CASSFGSYTDTQYF.

The V gene is TRBV2, the J gene TRBJ2-7; 9 bases are a match to TRBD1. Trimming cost V 3 bases and J 6 bases; bases outside gene matches: 6. The CDR3 sequence is 14 residues long. The germline gives CDR1 SNHLY, CDR2 FYNNEI. In DNA, the CDR3 is TGTGCCAGCAGTGAGAGGGACAGGGACGTCGAGCAGTACTTC. This translates into CASSERDRDVEQYF.

Concerning this clone: An end of the junction does not agree with germline; a read error may underlie this. This chain links TRBV6-5 with TRBJ1-4, with D hard to call. Germline values: CDR1 MNHEY, CDR2 SVGAGI. The CDR3 contains 14 residues. CDR3 sequence: CASRAGLNNRKTVF. CDR3 bases: TGTGCCAGCAGGGCCGGACTGAACAATAGAAAAACTGTTTTT.

This clone showed up just a few times. The J gene is TRBJ1-1, the V gene TRBV30, with D hard to call. Looked up from germline, CDR1 is GTSNPN and CDR2 is SVGIG (reference sequence). The V end lost 8 bases, the J end lost 4 bases, and 14 bases lay between the germline ends. The CDR3 runs to 12 residues. The CDR3 nucleotides are TGTGCCCTGGAGAGGAGGGTCACTGAAGCTTTCTTT. Its protein is CALERRVTEAFF.

This clone appeared once. The gene calls are TRBV7-9 and TRBJ2-3, with TRBD2 matching 9 bases. CDR1 SEHNR and CDR2 FQNEAQ come from the germline V gene (reference sequence). Trimming at V came to 5 bases and at J to 8 bases, leaving 14 bases not matched to a gene. This CDR3 is 16 amino acids long. CDR3 residues: CASSPTAGTSMVTQYF. The DNA for the CDR3 is TGTGCCAGCAGCCCGACCGCCGGGACTAGCATGGTTACGCAGTATTTT.

This clone was counted a single time. The CDR3 protein is CASSVERDKYEQYF. The CDR3 DNA reads as TGTGCCAGCAGCGTAGAGAGGGACAAATACGAGCAGTACTTC. This chain links TRBV9 with TRBJ2-7, with TRBD1 as a possible D gene (6 bases). The CDR3 spans 14 residues. Trimming stripped 0 bases from V and 4 bases from J, with 11 bases between. Germline V lookup: CDR1 SGDLS, CDR2 YYNGEE.

V usage is TRBV25-1 and J usage is TRBJ2-5, with a tentative D call TRBD1 (5 bases). Germline CDR1 is MGHDK and CDR2 is SYGVNS. Trimming stripped 5 bases from V and 5 bases from J, with 9 bases between. The CDR3 extends over 12 amino acids. The CDR3 spells CASSQGLETQYF. CDR3 in DNA: TGTGCCAGCAGTCAGGGATTGGAGACCCAGTACTTC.

V and J are TRBV29-1 and TRBJ1-2, with TRBD1 as a possible D gene (6 bases). The CDR3 runs 16 residues. Trimming pared 3 bases from V and 1 base from J, leaving 18 bases between. The V gene's germline CDR1 is SQVTM and CDR2 ANQGSEA. The CDR3 coding sequence is TGCAGCGTTGACTTTACAGGGACCCGCTTTAACTATGGCTACACCTTC. It encodes CSVDFTGTRFNYGYTF.

The DNA for the CDR3 is TGCGCCAGCAGTGGGTCTGGGGCCAACGTCCTGACTTTC. It yields the protein CASSGSGANVLTF. The chain carries TRBV10-1 and TRBJ2-6, with D uncertain. CDR1 WNHNN and CDR2 SYGVQD come from the germline V gene (reference sequence). The CDR3 covers 13 residues. Trimming pared 4 bases from V and 1 base from J, leaving 2 bases between.